This T cell receptor (beta chain) derives from a study of T cell responses to AZD1222 COVID-19 vaccine. Broader study findings: Seropositive status at baseline applied to only a handful of AZD1222 recipients. Donors were mostly white British, more females; clonal diversity possibly underestimated. Spike-specific TCR breadth and depth rose after two AZD1222 doses.

Regarding this clone: What it recognizes is unknown.

Sequenced by immunoSEQ multiplex PCR; TCRdb stores in-frame clones only, minus some. The sample lists tens of thousands of clones, more than 70% occurring once. The receptor was derived from an adult in good health. The sequencing here drew on peripheral blood, taken on day 0 of AZD1222 vaccination.

Here the CDR3 reads CASSWGANTGELFF. The CDR3 DNA sequence: TGTGCCAGCAGTTGGGGCGCAAACACCGGGGAGCTGTTTTTT. The chain links TRBV5-6 to TRBJ2-2; D may be TRBD1 (5 bases). This CDR3 comprises 14 residues. Germline CDR1 SGHDT, CDR2 YYEEEE. V was shortened by 5 bases and J by 2 bases, with 10 bases between the two germline ends.